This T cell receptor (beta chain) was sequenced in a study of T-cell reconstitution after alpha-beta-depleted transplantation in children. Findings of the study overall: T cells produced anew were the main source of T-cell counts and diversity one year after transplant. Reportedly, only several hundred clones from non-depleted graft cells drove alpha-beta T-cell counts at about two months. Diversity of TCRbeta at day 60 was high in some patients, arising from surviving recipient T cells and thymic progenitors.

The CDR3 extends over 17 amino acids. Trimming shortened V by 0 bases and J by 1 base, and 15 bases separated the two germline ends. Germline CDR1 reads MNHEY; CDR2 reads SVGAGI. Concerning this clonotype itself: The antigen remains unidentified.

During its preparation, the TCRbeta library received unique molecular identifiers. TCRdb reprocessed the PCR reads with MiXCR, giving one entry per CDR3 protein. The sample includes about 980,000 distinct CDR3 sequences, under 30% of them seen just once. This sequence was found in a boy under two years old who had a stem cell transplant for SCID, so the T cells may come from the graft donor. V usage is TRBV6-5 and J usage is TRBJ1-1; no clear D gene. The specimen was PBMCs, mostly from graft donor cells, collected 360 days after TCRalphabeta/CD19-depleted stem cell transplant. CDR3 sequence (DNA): TGTGCCAGCAGTTACTCGAAGCGGGGAGGCGAGAACACTGAAGCTTTCTTT. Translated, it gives CASSYSKRGGENTEAFF.